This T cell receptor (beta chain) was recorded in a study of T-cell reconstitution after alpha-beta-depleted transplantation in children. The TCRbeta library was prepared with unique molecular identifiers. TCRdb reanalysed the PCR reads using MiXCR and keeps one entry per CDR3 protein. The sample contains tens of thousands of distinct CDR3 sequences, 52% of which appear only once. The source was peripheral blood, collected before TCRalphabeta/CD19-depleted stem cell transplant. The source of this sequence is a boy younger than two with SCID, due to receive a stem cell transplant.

The DNA for the CDR3 is TGTGCCAGCAGTTTAAGAGGAGCCCCCAACGAGCAGTACTTC. It translates to CASSLRGAPNEQYF. The V gene is TRBV27, the J gene TRBJ2-7; no clear D gene. The V end lost 2 bases, the J end lost 5 bases, and 13 bases lay between the germline ends. This CDR3 spans 14 amino acids. Germline V gene sequence: CDR1 MNHEY, CDR2 SMNVEV (reference sequence).